These 21 T cell receptor beta chains were sequenced from one sample in a study of vaccination effects on CD4 cells after COVID-19. TCRdb's table, derived via immunoSEQ multiplex PCR, lists solely in-frame clones and lacks some. This sample has 50,000 to 75,000 clones, with 70% to 85% found just once. At the end of more than 8 days of culture, CD4+ T cells were isolated. These receptors lack a known antigen. The sequenced sample was CD4+ T cells from PBMCs cultured without peptide, obtained before COVID-19 vaccination. These receptors all come from a human donor who had a prior SARS-CoV-2 infection.

This clone has more than one count but fewer than ten. The genes are TRBV4-2 and TRBJ2-1; D unresolved. Looked up from germline, CDR1 is LGHNA and CDR2 is YNFKEQ. The length of the CDR3 is 14 residues. Trimming stripped 0 bases from V and 5 bases from J, with 8 bases between. The CDR3 nucleotides read TGTGCCAGCAGCCAAGATCATGGGGACAATGAGCAGTTCTTC. Translation gives CASSQDHGDNEQFF.

The J gene is TRBJ2-1, the V gene TRBV29-1; D is uncertain. Germline V gene lookup returns CDR1 SQVTM and CDR2 ANQGSEA. The V gene lost 4 bases and the J gene lost 0 bases, with 10 bases spanning the gap. The CDR3 contains 14 residues. The CDR3 bases are TGCAGCGTTGTAACCTGGCGCTCCTACAATGAGCAGTTCTTC. It yields the protein CSVVTWRSYNEQFF.

This clone was detected once. V is TRBV6-5 and J is TRBJ2-1; D not resolved. In germline, CDR1 is MNHEY, CDR2 SVGAGI. CDR3 length: 12 amino acids. V lost 8 bases, J lost 6 bases, and 11 bases lay in between. The CDR3 sequence: CASGLVINEQFF. The CDR3 nucleotides read TGTGCCAGCGGGCTAGTTATCAATGAGCAGTTCTTC.

The chain recombines TRBV4-2 with TRBJ1-5; D might be TRBD1 (5 bases). This CDR3 contains 15 residues. V gave up 0 bases and J gave up 6 bases, with 12 bases separating them. Germline CDR1 and CDR2: LGHNA and YNFKEQ. CDR3 loop: CASSQDLLGGQPQHF. The CDR3 DNA is TGTGCCAGCAGCCAAGATCTCCTGGGGGGTCAGCCCCAGCATTTT.

This rearrangement joins TRBV5-4 to TRBJ2-2; tentatively, D is TRBD1 or TRBD2 (5 bases each). The CDR3 sequence is 15 residues long. Per germline, CDR1 SGHNT and CDR2 YYREEE (reference sequence). Deletions cut 6 bases from V and 2 bases from J, with 14 bases between. The CDR3 loop reads CASTVRDGNTGELFF. The CDR3 DNA reads as TGTGCCAGCACCGTACGGGACGGAAACACCGGGGAGCTGTTTTTT.

This clone occurred a few times. The V gene is TRBV7-8, the J gene TRBJ2-1, with no clear D. This CDR3 is 15 amino acids long. The V end was cut by 1 base, the J end by 1 base, with 8 bases between. Germline V lookup: CDR1 SGHVS, CDR2 FQNEAQ. The DNA for the CDR3 is TGTGCCAGCAGCTTAGTACTTGCGTCCTACAATGAGCAGTTCTTC. Translation gives CASSLVLASYNEQFF.

The chain is built from TRBV7-9 and TRBJ1-5, with D maybe TRBD1 (6 bases). V lost 5 bases and J lost 3, with 11 bases in between. The germline V gene encodes CDR1 SEHNR and CDR2 FQNEAQ (reference sequence). This CDR3 is 14 amino acids long. The CDR3 sequence: CASSLGHSNQPQHF. CDR3 in DNA: TGTGCCAGCAGCCTGGGACACTCCAATCAGCCCCAGCATTTT.

As concerns this clone: Sequence at one end of the junction differs from germline and may be a read error. V and J are TRBV5-1 and TRBJ1-1; TRBD1 might be the D (5 bases). The length of the CDR3 is 15 residues. Germline V gives CDR1 SGHRS, CDR2 YFSETQ. The CDR3 loop is CASRLDGGGNTEAFF. The DNA of the CDR3 is TGCGCCAGCCGCTTGGACGGCGGGGGGAACACTGAAGCTTTCTTT.

Concerning this clone itself: Relative to the germline gene, one junction end is altered; a read error may explain this. The gene calls are TRBV30 and TRBJ1-1; no definite D call. Germline V gene lookup returns CDR1 GTSNPN and CDR2 SVGIG (reference sequence). The CDR3 sequence is 11 residues long. In DNA form, the CDR3 reads TGTGCCGGGAGACATCGGCTAAACGCTTTCTTT. Amino acid sequence: CAGRHRLNAFF.

J is TRBJ2-7 and V is TRBV4-1; 13 bases are a match to TRBD2. The CDR3 is 19 residues long. The germline CDR1 and CDR2 sequences are MGHRA and YSYEKL. V shed 6 bases, J shed 1 base, and the junction held 15 bases outside the gene matches. The CDR3 DNA reads as TGCGCCAGCAGTGCGCTAGCCGGACTAGCGGGAGACCGTTCCTACGAGCAGTACTTC. The encoded protein is CASSALAGLAGDRSYEQYF.

V gene TRBV19 combines with J gene TRBJ1-2; D unresolved. The CDR3 consists of 13 residues. Per the germline V gene, CDR1 is LNHDA and CDR2 is SQIVND (reference sequence). V dropped 6 bases and J dropped 5 bases, with 13 bases sitting between them. CDR3 nucleotides: TGTGCCAGTAGCGCCGCCCCAGCTTATGGCTACACCTTC. Translating it yields CASSAAPAYGYTF.

This chain links TRBV5-5 with TRBJ1-1; D call uncertain. The V and J ends lost 4 bases and 0 bases respectively, with 16 bases between them. This CDR3 spans 16 amino acids. Germline V gene sequence: CDR1 SGHKS, CDR2 YYEKEE (reference sequence). CDR3 in DNA: TGTGCCAGCAGCAATGACATCAGCCAGTTGAACACTGAAGCTTTCTTT. It specifies CASSNDISQLNTEAFF.

The chain joins TRBV7-9 to TRBJ2-3; D not resolved. This CDR3 is built from 14 residues. The V end lost 1 base, the J end lost 2 bases, and 7 bases lay between the germline ends. CDR1 and CDR2 (germline): SEHNR, FQNEAQ (reference sequence). For the CDR3, the DNA is TGTGCCAGCAGCTTAGGGGATCCCACAGATACGCAGTATTTT. Translation gives CASSLGDPTDTQYF.

The sample holds a few counts of this clone. V gene TRBV2 combines with J gene TRBJ2-7; 12 bases are a match to TRBD2. With 6 bases clipped from V and 2 bases from J, the junction kept 5 bases outside the gene matches. Germline V gene data show CDR1 as SNHLY and CDR2 as FYNNEI. The CDR3 contains 15 residues. CDR3 bases: TGTGCCAGCAGGCAAGCTAGCGGGGGGGCCTACGAGCAGTACTTC. Translated: CASRQASGGAYEQYF.

This clone appeared a single time. V usage is TRBV6-5 and J usage is TRBJ2-5; 7 bases are shared with TRBD1. The V segment lost 0 bases and the J segment 6 bases; nucleotides outside the gene matches: 7. The CDR3 runs 15 residues. The germline gives CDR1 MNHEY, CDR2 SVGAGI. The chain's CDR3 is CASSYSRQGGKTQYF. For the CDR3, the DNA is TGTGCCAGCAGTTACTCGAGACAGGGTGGGAAGACCCAGTACTTC.

The chain joins TRBV6-5 to TRBJ2-7; D call uncertain. The CDR3 sequence is 13 residues long. Trimming left V 7 bases short and J 4 bases short, with 14 bases between. Germline V gives CDR1 MNHEY, CDR2 SVGAGI. The CDR3 sequence: CASILFPGYEQYF. CDR3 DNA sequence: TGTGCCAGCATTCTATTCCCTGGATACGAGCAGTACTTC.

V is TRBV5-1 and J is TRBJ1-2, with a tentative D call TRBD1 (6 bases). V lost 4 bases and J lost 0, with 16 bases in between. Germline V gene data show CDR1 as SGHRS and CDR2 as YFSETQ. The CDR3 is 16 amino acids. The CDR3 reads CASSHGQKLTNYGYTF. Written as DNA, the CDR3 is TGCGCCAGCAGCCACGGACAGAAACTCACTAACTATGGCTACACCTTC.

The chain uses TRBV24-1 and TRBJ2-1; 7 bases match TRBD2. The CDR3 has 13 amino acids. Germline CDR1 KGHDR, CDR2 SFDVKD. V was pared by 5 bases and J by 4 bases, with 1 base of the junction left unmatched. This CDR3 is CATSGAGYNEQFF. The CDR3 bases are TGTGCCACCAGTGGAGCGGGGTACAATGAGCAGTTCTTC.

This rearrangement joins TRBV6-2 or TRBV6-3 to TRBJ1-5, with a tentative D call TRBD1 (5 bases). Germline lookup yields CDR1 MNHEY and CDR2 SVGEGT. Trimming took 0 bases from V and 6 from J, leaving 18 bases between them. This CDR3 is built from 17 residues. Here the CDR3 DNA reads TGTGCCAGCAGTTACTCGCCCGGGGCCAGGGTGAGTCAGCCCCAGCATTTT. It codes for CASSYSPGARVSQPQHF.

The chain joins TRBV23-1 to TRBJ1-6; 7 bases align to TRBD1. TRBV23-1 is an ORF, with its function uncertain. Unmatched junction bases numbered 7, after V lost 0 bases and J lost 5 bases. This CDR3 region has 17 residues. The DNA for the CDR3 is TGCGCCAGCAGTCAATCGTCAGGGGGTATCGATAATTCACCCCTCCACTTT. This codes for CASSQSSGGIDNSPLHF.

The gene calls are TRBV5-6 and TRBJ1-2; D unresolved. The CDR3 length is 12 residues. CDR1 and CDR2 (germline): SGHDT, YYEEEE. V was pared by 4 bases and J by 5 bases, with 9 bases between. Here the CDR3 DNA reads TGTGCCAGCAGCAACCTCAAATATGGCTACACCTTC. It yields the protein CASSNLKYGYTF.